This T cell receptor (beta chain) appears in the sequencing data of a study of cytomegalovirus exposure and HLA in healthy donors (dated by TCRdb to 2015 to 2018). In terms of the full investigation: A later analysis indicated that the roughly 130 validation repertoires were generated on the platform also employed for the approximately 690 repertoires of the first cohort. The study aimed to test whether cataloging public T cell receptors could reveal signatures of past pathogen exposure. Besides the first cohort of about 730 subjects, a separate validation cohort made up of about 120 different subjects was used. High-throughput TCR immunosequencing, statistical association of individual TCRs with disease status, and machine learning were combined to predict cytomegalovirus infection status. Beyond this particular receptor, the publication reports: A later analysis found that TCRs clustered in the first cohort also tended to co-occur in the 120 validation repertoires, with approximately 93% of cluster scores above 0. While some public TCRs were present in many individuals, most TCR sequences turned up only very rarely across donors. According to the authors, the approach could potentially be generalized to other disease states and immunological phenotypes. In both the original and validation cohorts, the classifier was reported to diagnose cytomegalovirus status with high specificity and sensitivity. A later analysis had no HLA typing for the validation cohort, so co-occurrence there was scored across all 110 or so repertoires. The study gave a list of under 200 TCR beta chains associated with cytomegalovirus. A few of the identified cytomegalovirus-associated TCR beta chains were confirmed in vitro to be specific for cytomegalovirus antigens.

Separate from the approximately 670-subject first cohort, the validation cohort of over 90 subjects was the group to which the donors belonged. CDR1 SGHVS and CDR2 FQNEAQ were looked up in the germline V gene. The CDR3 runs 15 residues from the cysteine to the phenylalanine. The read is trimmed to its CDR3 DNA, 45 bases read in frame from base 1. Deletion took 3 bases off V and 2 bases off J, with a span of 13 bases between the germline ends. To prepare the library, the immunoSEQ multiplex PCR assay was applied. From the authors' description of their analysis: A statistical classification framework was built to diagnose cytomegalovirus status from the catalog of TCR beta chain sequences. TCRdb obtained this table from immuneACCESS and retained in-frame rearrangements with V and J assigned. These tables miss some clones; where compared with another copy, unresolved V genes account for less than half of the shortfall, and the remainder is unexplained. V, J and clone size are taken as reported in that table, and D and trimming were inferred from the DNA itself. Counted in this sample were some 45,000 clones; about 93% of them appeared once. Around 8% of the sample lies in the top ten.

By sample share, this clone is medium-sized (0.01 to 0.1%). Its antigen has not been determined. No base quality information exists; no much larger clone differs at one position. Rearrangement joined TRBV7-8 to TRBJ1-2, with the D gene too uncertain to name. The sample was PBMCs. The source of this sequence is a young woman in good health and CMV-seropositive. The CDR3 has the sequence CASSFEGGRNYGYTF. The bases are TGTGCCAGCAGCTTTGAAGGCGGGCGGAACTATGGCTACACCTTC. When the CDR3 is completed using the reference TRBV7-8 and TRBJ1-2 genes on either side, the full variable domain is GAGVSQSPRYKVAKRGQDVALRCDPISGHVSLFWYQQALGQGPEFLTYFQNEAQLDKSGLPSDRFFAERPEGSVSTLKIQRTQQEDSAVYLCASSFEGGRNYGYTFGSGTRLTVV.